What follows is one T cell receptor (beta chain) and its context. These data belong to a study of Ad26.COV2.S vaccination and SARS-CoV-2 variants. Generated by immunoSEQ multiplex PCR, the TCRdb table keeps only in-frame clones and is missing some. Here the sample spans approximately 420,000 clones, approximately 88% being singletons. Sample treatment: over 15 received Ad26.COV2.S at low or high dose, single or two shots; about 5 received placebo; per-sample allocation not given. Specimen acquisition occurred on day 63 following the initial vaccine or placebo injection. Donor was an adult aged 18-55 years in Boston. This TCR came from a person aged 18-60 years who received the Ad26.COV2.S COVID-19 vaccine or a placebo. This material consisted of peripheral blood, taken in a trial of Ad26.COV2.S vaccine versus placebo.

The CDR3 bases are TGTGCCAGCAGCCACCCCGGGGAGGGAGCAACTAATGAAAAACTGTTTTTT. This translates into CASSHPGEGATNEKLFF. The V gene is TRBV4-2, the J gene TRBJ1-4, with unresolved D. Germline CDR1 reads LGHNA; CDR2 reads YNFKEQ. The ends were cut back, 3 bases at V and 0 bases at J, with 14 bases in the middle. This CDR3 is built from 17 residues.